This note documents a single T cell receptor (beta chain) sequence. The antigen remains unidentified. Germline values: CDR1 SGHTA, CDR2 FQGNSA. The CDR3 is 12 residues long. The record originates from a study of CD8+CD57+ T cells in acquired aplastic anemia. Whole-study context: Each DNA sample taken from sorted CD4+ and CD8+ cells came to about 3.4 ug on average.

Only patients with CD8+CD57+ cell expansion on flow cytometry were chosen for sequencing. Patients had undergone no therapy by the time their blood was sampled. TCR beta VDJ combinations and CDR3 sequences were profiled from genomic DNA. Each CDR3 protein is one row after TCRdb ran MiXCR on the reads. In the table there are hundreds of thousands of distinct CDR3 sequences, approximately 33% of which are singletons. Study findings and constraints: Between the patient and control groups, CD8+ Simpson's diversity did not differ significantly. Common to patients and controls were twenty-nine CD8+ CDR3 sequences.

Sequenced material: sorted CD4+, CD8+, or CD8+CD57+ T cells (not recorded which) from PBMCs. The chain links TRBV7-2 to TRBJ2-1; TRBD1 or TRBD2 may be the D gene (5 bases each). The last part of the DNA fits TRBJ2-3 better; the J call may be wrong. This receptor was identified in a human donor with aplastic anemia. This CDR3 reads CAGGSSYNEQYF. The CDR3 region has the DNA TGTGCCGGGGGAAGCTCCTACAATGAGCAGTATTTT.